Each of the 12 T cell receptor beta chains below was sequenced from the same sample in a study of T cells in Graves' hyperthyroidism and ophthalmopathy. TCR beta CDR3 region amplification was performed from RNA transcripts. The primer set for the first-round RT-PCR of the TCR CDR3 was HTBI. TCRdb re-called the multiplex PCR reads with MiXCR, one entry per CDR3 protein. The repertoire holds hundreds of thousands of distinct CDR3 sequences, with 15% to 20% as singletons. Sequencing input: blood. The receptors come from a woman in her 30s with Graves' hyperthyroidism.

As to this clonotype: A much larger clone lies a single base off, so this may be a read error. The chain combines TRBV2 with TRBJ2-7; D possibly matches TRBD1 or TRBD2 (7 bases each). Germline CDR1 and CDR2: SNHLY and FYNNEI. Trimming left V 8 bases short and J 5 bases short, with 13 bases between. This CDR3 contains 12 residues. CDR3 DNA: TGTGCCAGCTGGGGAGGGGGCAACGAGCAGTACTTC. It translates to CASWGGGNEQYF.

This clonotype was detected ten times or more. The chain is built from TRBV7-3 and TRBJ2-3, with TRBD2 identical over 7 bases. With 3 bases clipped from V and 3 bases from J, the junction kept 6 bases outside the gene matches. Germline V CDR1 and CDR2: SGHTA, FQGTGA. CDR3 length: 15 residues. CDR3 DNA: TGTGCCAGCAGCTTTGGCGGGAGTATGACAGATACGCAGTATTTT. Its translation is CASSFGGSMTDTQYF. The full variable domain, its missing parts supplied by reference TRBV7-3 and TRBJ2-3, is GAGVSQTPSNKVTEKGKYVELRCDPISGHTALYWYRQSLGQGPEFLIYFQGTGAADDSGLPNDRFFAVRPEGSVSTLKIQRTERGDSAVYLCASSFGGSMTDTQYFGPGTRLTVL.

The rearrangement joins TRBV2 to TRBJ2-2; 7 nucleotides match TRBD2. Germline V gene sequence: CDR1 SNHLY, CDR2 FYNNEI. The CDR3 loop spans 15 amino acids. V was pared by 4 bases and J by 5 bases, with 7 bases of the junction left unmatched. CDR3: CASSGRGDVTGELFF. In nucleotides, the CDR3 is TGTGCCAGCAGTGGACGGGGGGATGTGACCGGGGAGCTGTTTTTT.

The chain is built from TRBV20-1 and TRBJ1-5; TRBD1 agrees at 8 bases. After removal of 3 bases from V and 6 bases from J, the junction contained 10 bases not matched to a gene. The CDR3 length is 15 residues. CDR1 DFQATT and CDR2 SNEGSKA come from the germline V gene (reference sequence). DNA of the CDR3: TGCAGTGCTAGGTACCCAGGGGGCCGGTTTCAGCCCCAGCATTTT. It is translated as CSARYPGGRFQPQHF.

This clonotype has more than one count but fewer than ten. V is TRBV7-2 and J is TRBJ1-4, with D hard to call. This CDR3 spans 14 amino acids. Germline CDR1 is SGHTA and CDR2 is FQGNSA. With 5 bases removed from V and 7 bases from J, the gap between germline ends came to 14 bases. DNA for the CDR3: TGTGCCAGCAGCCCGAGGAGGGCGGGTGAAAAACTGTTTTTT. Translated, it gives CASSPRRAGEKLFF.

The gene calls are TRBV28 and TRBJ2-1; 16 bases are a match to TRBD2. Trimming removed 6 bases from V and 2 bases from J; junction bases left unmatched: 7. The CDR3 loop spans 18 amino acids. Germline assignment: CDR1 MDHEN and CDR2 SYDVKM. CDR3 bases: TGTGCCAGCAGCCTCTCCGGGACTAGCGGGAGGGCCTACAATGAGCAGTTCTTC. It is translated as CASSLSGTSGRAYNEQFF.

Worth noting for this clonotype: A much larger clone is a single base away; this may be a read error. Because it lacks the conserved phenylalanine or tryptophan at the end, this CDR3 is likely a read error. CDR3 sequence reads: CASRTGANTGELFL. The CDR3 nucleotides are TGTGCCAGCAGAACAGGGGCGAACACCGGGGAGCTGTTTTTG. The J gene is TRBJ2-2, the V gene TRBV12-3 or TRBV12-4, with 7 nucleotides matching TRBD1. The ends lost 6 bases at V and 0 bases at J; junction bases unmatched: 1. The CDR3 spans 14 residues.

Regarding this clonotype: A much larger clone differs from this one at a single base, so this may be a read error. This chain connects TRBV20-1 to TRBJ2-7, with 7 bases fitting TRBD2. The junction had 16 bases not matched to a gene; V was cut back by 3 bases and J by 5 bases. CDR1 DFQATT and CDR2 SNEGSKA come from the germline V gene (reference sequence). The CDR3 covers 16 residues. The CDR3 protein is CSARDVLREFLNEQYF. In DNA, the CDR3 is TGCAGTGCTAGGGATGTTTTGCGGGAGTTTCTGAACGAGCAGTACTTC.

This clonotype was picked up many times. This chain connects TRBV12-3 or TRBV12-4 to TRBJ1-2; 7 bases map to TRBD1. Trimming cost V 8 bases and J 4 bases; bases outside gene matches: 10. The CDR3 covers 14 residues. The CDR3 coding sequence is TGTGCCAGCTACCCCCTCCGGGACAGCTATGGCTACACCTTC. Its protein product is CASYPLRDSYGYTF.

A word on this clonotype: A read error is possible here, since a much larger clone lies one base away. The chain has TRBV12-5 and TRBJ1-2, with 8 positions matching TRBD1. Germline CDR1 and CDR2: LGHNT and FRNRAP. The CDR3 has 14 residues. CDR3 DNA: TGTGCTAGTGGTAAAGGGGACAGGCACTATGACTACACCTTC. Translated: CASGKGDRHYDYTF.

In this sample, this clonotype turned up many times. The genes are TRBV20-1 and TRBJ2-5; D might be TRBD2 (6 bases). The germline gives CDR1 DFQATT, CDR2 SNEGSKA (reference sequence). The CDR3 length is 11 residues. Trimming cost V 6 bases and J 5 bases, with 10 bases left between them. The CDR3 region is CSADLAETQYF. The CDR3, as DNA: TGCAGTGCCGACCTAGCGGAGACCCAGTACTTC.

This clonotype occurred many times. The V call is TRBV10-3, the J call TRBJ1-1; a weak D match, TRBD1 (6 bases). V lost 5 bases and J 5 bases, leaving 15 bases between the germline ends. CDR3 length: 14 residues. Germline lookup yields CDR1 ENHRY and CDR2 SYGVKD. The CDR3 DNA is TGTGCCATCAGTCCGGTACAGGGAGATACTGAAGCTTTCTTT. Amino acids: CAISPVQGDTEAFF.